The source of this T cell receptor (beta chain) is a study of cytotoxic CD8 clonotypes in ibrutinib-treated CLL. Comments on this clone: No antigen is known for it.

The V gene's germline CDR1 is GTSNPN and CDR2 SVGIG (reference sequence). The CDR3 runs to 12 residues. Trimming cost V 1 base and J 7 bases, with 8 bases left between them. Study-level points and caveats: Public clonotypes, an uncommon group, contracted or remained stable on treatment.

Genomic DNA in a quantity of 2 to 2.5 micrograms was derived from cryopreserved PBMCs for TCR beta libraries. The assay was immunoSEQ multiplex PCR, and TCRdb's table has in-frame clones only and misses some. The table records hundreds of thousands of clones, under 80% of them present only once. The TCR originated in a human donor with chronic lymphocytic leukemia. The genes are TRBV30 and TRBJ1-5; the D is unclear. This material consisted of PBMCs, taken after 24 months of ibrutinib treatment. As DNA, the CDR3 is TGTGCCTGGAGTGGGATAGGACAGCCCCAGCATTTT. Protein: CAWSGIGQPQHF.